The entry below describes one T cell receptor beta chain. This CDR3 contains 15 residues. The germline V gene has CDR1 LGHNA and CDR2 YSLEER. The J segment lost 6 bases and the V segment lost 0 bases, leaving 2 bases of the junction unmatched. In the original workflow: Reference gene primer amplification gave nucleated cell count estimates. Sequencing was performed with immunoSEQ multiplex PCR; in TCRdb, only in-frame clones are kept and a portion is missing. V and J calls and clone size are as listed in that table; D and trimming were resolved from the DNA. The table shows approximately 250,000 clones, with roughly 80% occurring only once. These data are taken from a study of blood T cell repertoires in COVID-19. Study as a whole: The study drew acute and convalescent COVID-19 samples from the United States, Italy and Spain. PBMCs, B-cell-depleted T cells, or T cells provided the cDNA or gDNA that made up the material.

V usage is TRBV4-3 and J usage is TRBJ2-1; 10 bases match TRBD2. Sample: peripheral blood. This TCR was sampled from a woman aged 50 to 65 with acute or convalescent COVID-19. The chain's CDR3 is CASSQDLAGANEQFF. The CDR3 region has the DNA TGCGCCAGCAGCCAAGATCTAGCGGGGGCCAATGAGCAGTTCTTC.